This TCR beta chain was documented in a study of T-cell memory formation after mild COVID-19. Regarding the study as a whole: Clones shrinking from day 15 to 85 showed even CD4/CD8 mixes; later expanders tilted CD4+. Shrinking CD4+ clones resided mostly in CM and EM, and CD8+ ones in EMRA.

MiXCR, applied by TCRdb to the 5' RACE reads, yields one record per CDR3 protein. Of 500,000 to 600,000 distinct CDR3 sequences in the sample, more than 15% were seen once. This clonotype was detected ten times or more. Its antigen is not identified. The sample comprised PBMCs or a T cell subset sorted from them (not recorded which). The TCR originated in an adult woman who had mild COVID-19 (a few samples of this study predate the infection). Cell type and time point are not known.

Written as DNA, the CDR3 is TGTGCCAGCAGGAAAGGCCGGGACGAAAAAGAGACCCAGTACTTC. Encoded protein: CASRKGRDEKETQYF. The chain combines TRBV5-4 with TRBJ2-5; D might be TRBD1 or TRBD2, each matching 5 bases. V dropped 5 bases and J dropped 3 bases, with 17 bases sitting between them. This CDR3 is 15 amino acids long. CDR1 SGHNT and CDR2 YYREEE come from the germline V gene (reference sequence). Full variable domain (outside the CDR3, taken from reference TRBV5-4 and TRBJ2-5): ETGVTQSPTHLIKTRGQQVTLRCSSQSGHNTVSWYQQALGQGPQFIFQYYREEENGRGNFPPRFSGLQFPNYSSELNVNALELDDSALYLCASRKGRDEKETQYFGPGTRLLVL.